Listed below are T cell receptor beta chains from one sample, sequenced in a study of molecular identifiers for immune sequencing clone quantification. TCRdb reprocessed the PCR reads with MiXCR, giving one entry per CDR3 protein. The sample consists of roughly 630,000 distinct CDR3 sequences, 25% of them appearing once. Material: naive CD8+ T cells from blood, with Jurkat cell RNA spiked in. Receptors originate from a human donor in good health. Some libraries in this study had Jurkat cell RNA spiked in. Each CDR3 is given with its conserved first and last residue. A D gene is named only where the DNA matches it firmly. The size field is filled for only some rows; it gives once, few, many or a size class.

many	TRBJ2-7	TRBV4-1	TRBD1	TGCGCCAGCAGCCAGACAGGGGGCAAGTACGAGCAGTACTTC	CASSQTGGKYEQYF
many	TRBJ2-5	TRBV7-9	-	TGTGCCAGCAGCTTAGGAATTGTCGAGACCCAGTACTTC	CASSLGIVETQYF
few	TRBJ2-7	TRBV27	-	TGTGCCAGCAGTTTACGAAGACCCTACGAGCAGTACTTC	CASSLRRPYEQYF
many	TRBJ1-1	TRBV12-3/TRBV12-4	TRBD1	TGTGCCAGCAGCCCACGGGACAGGCTGAACACTGAAGCTTTCTTT	CASSPRDRLNTEAFF
many	TRBJ2-3	TRBV5-5	-	TGTGCCAGCAGCTTGGGGGGGAGACAGCCAGATCCGCAGTATTTT	CASSLGGRQPDPQYF
few	TRBJ1-5	TRBV4-3	-	TGCGCCAGCAGCCAAGATGCAGGGAGCAATCAGCCCCAGCATTTT	CASSQDAGSNQPQHF
many	TRBJ2-3	TRBV20-1	TRBD2	TGCAGTGCTATTGATGGCGGGAGGGCCGTCACAGATACGCAGTATTTT	CSAIDGGRAVTDTQYF
many	TRBJ2-7	TRBV4-1	-	TGCGCCAGCAGCCAAGGATACAGCTCCTACGAGCAGTACTTC	CASSQGYSSYEQYF
few	TRBJ2-3	TRBV13	TRBD2	TGTGCCAGCAGCTCCTCGGACGCGGGGGTCGAAGATACGCAGTATTTT	CASSSSDAGVEDTQYF
many	TRBJ2-1	TRBV4-1	-	TGCGCCAGCAGCCTAACAGGGAGCTCCTACAATGAGCAGTTCTTC	CASSLTGSSYNEQFF
few	TRBJ2-1	TRBV11-2	-	TGTGCCAGCAGCTTAGACTTGGCCTCCTACAATGAGCAGTTCTTC	CASSLDLASYNEQFF
-	TRBJ1-5	TRBV7-9	-	TGTGCCAGCAGCCAGGAAACCGAGGCTTGGCAGCCCCAGCATTTT	CASSQETEAWQPQHF
many	TRBJ1-1	TRBV30	-	TGTGCCTGGACTGGGGGCATTGAAGCTTTCTTT	CAWTGGIEAFF
-	TRBJ1-5	TRBV12-3/TRBV12-4	TRBD1	TGTGCCAGCAGTTTTGGGACAGGGCGGAATCAGCCCCAGCATTTT	CASSFGTGRNQPQHF
-	TRBJ1-2	TRBV6-2/TRBV6-3	-	TGTGCCAGCAGCCCTCCGACAGGATCCCAGGGCTATGGCTACACCTTC	CASSPPTGSQGYGYTF
few	TRBJ2-5	TRBV9	TRBD2	TGTGCCAGCTCCAGGGCTGCCGGGACTAGCGGGCACCACCAAGAGACCCAGTACTTC	CASSRAAGTSGHHQETQYF
many	TRBJ2-2	TRBV7-9	TRBD2	TGTGCCAGCAGCTCCGGGACTAGTGCCGGGGAGCTGTTTTTT	CASSSGTSAGELFF
once	TRBJ2-5	TRBV28	TRBD1	TGTGCCAGCACCGTTTCCGACAGGGAAGGGACCCAGTACTTC	CASTVSDREGTQYF
few	TRBJ1-6	TRBV30	TRBD1	TGTGCCTGGAGCTACTCTGACAGGGGGATGGATTCACCCCTCCACTTT	CAWSYSDRGMDSPLHF
-	TRBJ2-2	TRBV28	TRBD2	TGTGCCAGCAGTATACCCGGGACTAGAGACGCCGGGGAGCTGTTTTTT	CASSIPGTRDAGELFF
many	TRBJ2-5	TRBV6-5	TRBD2	TGTGCCAGCAGTTCCCTCGGGACTAGCGGGGGAGCTTACCAAGAGACCCAGTACTTC	CASSSLGTSGGAYQETQYF
few	TRBJ2-2	TRBV4-3	-	TGCGCCAGCAGCCAAGTGTTCACGGACACGAACACCGGGGAGCTGTTTTTT	CASSQVFTDTNTGELFF
-	TRBJ1-1	TRBV19	-	TGTGCCAGTAGTTTTGTATTCCCCGGGACTGAAGCTTTCTTT	CASSFVFPGTEAFF